These 26 T cell receptor beta chains came from one sample sequenced in a study of early T cells in non-severe SARS-CoV-2 infection (dated by TCRdb to about 2021). Libraries were constructed by 5' RACE. Instrument used: NextSeq 500. TCRdb reprocessed the public reads (quality trimming at Q25 with fastp, clone calling with MiXCR) and kept in-frame beta chains. Records with the same CDR3 protein are collapsed into one entry carrying the most frequent genes and DNA. In all, the sample holds approximately 81,000 distinct CDR3 sequences, and roughly an eighth of those were seen once. Around 6% of the sample goes to the ten largest clones. Source material: whole blood. Receptors originate from an adult who was a healthcare worker with PCR-confirmed SARS-CoV-2 infection or an uninfected control (not recorded which).

This clonotype came up a few times. This chain joins TRBV10-1 and TRBJ2-3, with D perhaps matching TRBD1 (5 bases). V lost 5 bases to trimming and J lost 2 bases, with 11 bases between them. Germline assignment: CDR1 WNHNN and CDR2 SYGVQD (reference sequence). This CDR3 comprises 14 residues. The CDR3 loop is CASSPTADTDTQYF. The CDR3 DNA reads TGCGCCAGCAGTCCGACAGCAGACACAGATACGCAGTATTTT.

The chain uses TRBV7-2 and TRBJ2-2, with no clear D. The CDR3 loop spans 17 amino acids. Germline lookup yields CDR1 SGHTA and CDR2 FQGNSA. V lost 1 base and J 0 bases, leaving 12 bases between the germline ends. CDR3 sequence reads: CASSLVVQSPNTGELFF. CDR3 coding DNA: TGTGCCAGCAGCTTAGTGGTGCAGTCTCCGAACACCGGGGAGCTGTTTTTT.

This clonotype was recorded at least ten times. The chain recombines TRBV14 with TRBJ2-5, with D unclear. The germline CDR1 and CDR2 sequences are SGHDN and FVKESK. V dropped 3 bases and J dropped 4 bases, with 9 bases sitting between them. The CDR3 is 13 amino acids. The CDR3 protein is CASSQNRGETQYF. DNA of the CDR3: TGTGCCAGCAGCCAGAACAGAGGAGAGACCCAGTACTTC.

The genes are TRBV28 and TRBJ2-7; a weak D match, TRBD1 (6 bases). This CDR3 is 12 amino acids long. Germline V gene data show CDR1 as MDHEN and CDR2 as SYDVKM. Trimming removed 2 bases at V and 6 bases at J, with 8 bases between. The CDR3 sequence: CASSLAGVEQYF. For the CDR3, the DNA is TGTGCCAGCAGTTTAGCAGGGGTCGAGCAGTACTTC.

This clonotype showed up just a few times. The chain uses TRBV5-5 and TRBJ2-7; possibly TRBD2 for D (5 bases). The V end lost 2 bases, the J end lost 7 bases, and 22 bases lay between the germline ends. This CDR3 region has 16 residues. Germline-derived CDR1 and CDR2 are SGHKS and YYEKEE (reference sequence). CDR3 protein: CASSFSPARARLEQYF. The CDR3 bases are TGTGCCAGCAGCTTCTCCCCCGCGAGGGCCAGGCTGGAGCAGTACTTC.

The chain recombines TRBV29-1 with TRBJ1-2; 11 nucleotides align to TRBD1. In germline, CDR1 is SQVTM, CDR2 ANQGSEA. With 7 bases clipped from V and 6 bases from J, the junction kept 4 bases outside the gene matches. The CDR3 has 12 residues. This CDR3 is CSALGQGDGYTF. CDR3 DNA: TGCAGCGCCCTGGGACAGGGGGATGGCTACACCTTC.

This clonotype has ten or more counts. This chain links TRBV7-3 with TRBJ2-2; unclear D gene. Germline V gene data show CDR1 as SGHTA and CDR2 as FQGTGA. The length of the CDR3 is 12 residues. Between the trimmed V and J ends, which lost 1 base and 5 bases, there was a span of 2 bases. As DNA, the CDR3 is TGTGCCAGCAGCTTAATAACCGGGGAGCTGTTTTTT. It specifies CASSLITGELFF.

This clonotype has ten or more counts. This chain joins TRBV3-1 and TRBJ1-6; D is possibly TRBD1 (6 bases). V lost 8 bases and J 5 bases, leaving 13 bases between the germline ends. Germline assignment: CDR1 LGHDT and CDR2 YNNKEL (reference sequence). The CDR3 totals 14 residues. As DNA, the CDR3 is TGTGCCAGCCGAGGAGGACAGCATAATTCACCCCTCCACTTT. Translating gives CASRGGQHNSPLHF.

A few counts support this clonotype. The gene calls are TRBV7-2 and TRBJ2-1; D may correspond to TRBD1 or TRBD2 (6 bases each). CDR1 is SGHTA, CDR2 FQGNSA, per germline. This CDR3 spans 18 amino acids. With 2 bases removed from V and 3 bases from J, the gap between germline ends came to 20 bases. The DNA of the CDR3 is TGTGCCAGCAGCTTATCGATGGGGGTAGGGGGAGGCTACAATGAGCAGTTCTTC. The encoded protein is CASSLSMGVGGGYNEQFF.

Only a few counts were recorded for this clonotype. This sequence joins TRBV29-1 and TRBJ1-1; D remains unclear. V was pared by 4 bases and J by 0 bases, with 9 bases between. Germline loops: CDR1 SQVTM, CDR2 ANQGSEA. CDR3 length equals 13 residues. The CDR3 coding sequence is TGCAGCGTTGGGACGGTCCTGAACACTGAAGCTTTCTTT. The encoded protein is CSVGTVLNTEAFF. Complete variable domain (other parts from reference TRBV29-1 and TRBJ1-1): SAVISQKPSRDICQRGTSLTIQCQVDSQVTMMFWYRQQPGQSLTLIATANQGSEATYESGFVIDKFPISRPNLTFSTLTVSNMSPEDSSIYLCSVGTVLNTEAFFGQGTRLTVV.

This clonotype was picked up many times. The gene calls are TRBV6-5 and TRBJ2-7; 7 nucleotides agree with TRBD2. The germline V gene encodes CDR1 MNHEY and CDR2 SVGAGI. V lost 5 bases and J lost 2; bases outside the gene matches: 6. The CDR3 loop spans 14 amino acids. The DNA for the CDR3 is TGTGCCAGCAGTCAAGCGGGAACGCCCTACGAGCAGTACTTC. This sequence encodes CASSQAGTPYEQYF.

This rearrangement joins TRBV9 to TRBJ2-1, with 7 bases aligning to TRBD2. From germline, CDR1 is SGDLS and CDR2 YYNGEE. Trimming at V came to 8 bases and at J to 8 bases, leaving 13 bases not matched to a gene. There are 14 residues in the CDR3. CDR3: CASNGAGVWDEQFF. The CDR3 DNA reads as TGTGCCAGTAACGGCGCGGGGGTCTGGGATGAGCAGTTCTTC.

CDR3 sequence reads: CASSPPKGAKSYNEQFF. In DNA form, the CDR3 reads TGTGCCAGCTCACCACCTAAGGGGGCGAAGTCCTACAATGAGCAGTTCTTC. V is TRBV18 and J is TRBJ2-1; TRBD1 matches 7 bases. The germline CDR1 and CDR2 sequences are KGHSH and LQKENI. V trimming: 0 bases; J trimming: 1 base; junction bases outside the gene matches: 6. The CDR3 runs 17 residues.

This clonotype appeared a single time. The chain uses TRBV9 and TRBJ2-7; D gene unclear. Germline V gene lookup returns CDR1 SGDLS and CDR2 YYNGEE. The CDR3 covers 14 residues. V lost 4 bases to trimming and J lost 6 bases, with 17 bases between them. The CDR3 spells CASSPPGLPGEQYF. CDR3 DNA: TGTGCCAGCAGCCCCCCCGGCCTGCCGGGCGAGCAGTACTTC.

This clonotype was detected ten times or more. This sequence joins TRBV18 and TRBJ2-5, with D unclear. Trimming removed 6 bases from V and 2 bases from J, with 10 bases in between. The CDR3 has 13 residues. Germline V gene data show CDR1 as KGHSH and CDR2 as LQKENI. The CDR3 protein is CASSIELQETQYF. The CDR3 DNA is TGTGCCAGCTCTATCGAGTTACAAGAGACCCAGTACTTC.

In its sample, this clonotype was seen many times. The V gene is TRBV18, the J gene TRBJ1-4, with 9 bases fitting TRBD1. The CDR3 runs to 15 residues. CDR1 KGHSH and CDR2 LQKENI come from the germline V gene. Unmatched junction bases numbered 1, after V lost 3 bases and J lost 2 bases. Written as DNA, the CDR3 is TGTGCCAGCTCACCCGGGACAGGGACTAATGAAAAACTGTTTTTT. Amino acid sequence: CASSPGTGTNEKLFF.

This clonotype occurred a few times. The chain carries TRBV27 and TRBJ1-1; no clear D gene. Germline values: CDR1 MNHEY, CDR2 SMNVEV (reference sequence). The CDR3 consists of 14 residues. The germline V and J ends were trimmed by 0 bases and 5 bases, with 10 bases remaining between them. This chain's CDR3 is CASSLSRFPTEAFF. The CDR3 bases are TGTGCCAGCAGTTTATCCCGGTTCCCGACTGAAGCTTTCTTT.

At least ten counts were recorded for this clonotype. V and J are TRBV5-1 and TRBJ2-7; 9 bases fit TRBD1. The V gene's germline CDR1 is SGHRS and CDR2 YFSETQ. The J segment lost 2 bases and the V segment lost 6 bases, leaving 9 bases of the junction unmatched. CDR3 length: 15 residues. CDR3 bases: TGCGCCAGCACCTCCCCTGGGACAGGGACCTACGAGCAGTACTTC. Protein: CASTSPGTGTYEQYF.

The gene calls are TRBV5-1 and TRBJ2-1, with 14 bases fitting TRBD2. CDR1 SGHRS and CDR2 YFSETQ come from the germline V gene. This CDR3 is built from 17 residues. J gave up 7 bases and V 4 bases, and 10 bases lay outside the gene matches. This CDR3 reads CASSKGLAGVFANEQFF. The CDR3, as DNA: TGCGCCAGCAGCAAGGGACTAGCGGGAGTTTTTGCGAATGAGCAGTTCTTC.

The sample holds many counts of this clonotype. The genes are TRBV5-1 and TRBJ1-1; tentatively, D is TRBD1 (5 bases). The germline CDR1 and CDR2 sequences are SGHRS and YFSETQ. Trimming shortened V by 0 bases and J by 2 bases, and 8 bases separated the two germline ends. The CDR3 totals 14 residues. The CDR3 nucleotides read TGCGCCAGCAGCTTGGGTGGGGGTAACACTGAAGCTTTCTTT. Residues: CASSLGGGNTEAFF.

This clonotype came up many times. V gene TRBV7-8 combines with J gene TRBJ2-1; 9 bases are shared with TRBD2. From germline, CDR1 is SGHVS and CDR2 FQNEAQ. The CDR3 runs 14 residues. V gave up 4 bases and J gave up 12 bases; unmatched junction bases: 10. CDR3 bases: TGTGCCAGCAGCTCCGAGGCGGGGGGGATAGGGCAGTTCTTC. It codes for CASSSEAGGIGQFF.

This clonotype has at least ten counts. V and J are TRBV28 and TRBJ2-7; 8 nucleotides align to TRBD1. With V trimmed by 4 bases and J by 2 bases, 4 bases remained unmatched. CDR1 is MDHEN and CDR2 is SYDVKM in the germline V gene. CDR3 length equals 14 residues. DNA for the CDR3: TGTGCCAGCAGTTCACCGACAGGGGCCTACGAGCAGTACTTC. It yields the protein CASSSPTGAYEQYF.

This clonotype was seen more than once but under ten times. The chain employs TRBV18 and TRBJ2-5; 7 bases are shared with TRBD1. From germline, CDR1 is KGHSH and CDR2 LQKENI. This CDR3 has 13 residues. The ends lost 3 bases at V and 4 bases at J; junction bases unmatched: 2. The CDR3: CASSPAGGETQYF. CDR3 nucleotides: TGTGCCAGCTCACCGGCAGGGGGAGAGACCCAGTACTTC.

The chain links TRBV10-3 to TRBJ2-7; D is perhaps TRBD1 (7 bases). The CDR3 spans 18 residues. Germline V gene data show CDR1 as ENHRY and CDR2 as SYGVKD. Trimming removed 3 bases at V and 3 bases at J, with 24 bases between. CDR3: CAISDGGGYRGKLYEQYF. Written as DNA, the CDR3 is TGTGCCATCAGTGATGGAGGGGGATACAGGGGCAAACTCTACGAGCAGTACTTC.

In its sample, this clonotype was seen a few times. V usage is TRBV20-1 and J usage is TRBJ1-2, with a weak D call TRBD1 (6 bases). Germline V lookup: CDR1 DFQATT, CDR2 SNEGSKA (reference sequence). V was clipped by 2 bases and J by 7 bases, with 11 bases between them. The CDR3 spans 12 residues. CDR3 DNA sequence: TGCAGTGCTAGACCAGGGGTACGTGGCTACACCTTC. Translating it yields CSARPGVRGYTF.

This rearrangement joins TRBV20-1 to TRBJ2-1; D gene uncertain. Germline V gives CDR1 DFQATT, CDR2 SNEGSKA (reference sequence). The germline V and J ends were trimmed by 2 bases and 6 bases, with 5 bases remaining between them. This CDR3 spans 11 amino acids. Written as DNA, the CDR3 is TGCAGTGCTAGACTGTTCAATGAGCAGTTCTTC. Amino acids: CSARLFNEQFF.